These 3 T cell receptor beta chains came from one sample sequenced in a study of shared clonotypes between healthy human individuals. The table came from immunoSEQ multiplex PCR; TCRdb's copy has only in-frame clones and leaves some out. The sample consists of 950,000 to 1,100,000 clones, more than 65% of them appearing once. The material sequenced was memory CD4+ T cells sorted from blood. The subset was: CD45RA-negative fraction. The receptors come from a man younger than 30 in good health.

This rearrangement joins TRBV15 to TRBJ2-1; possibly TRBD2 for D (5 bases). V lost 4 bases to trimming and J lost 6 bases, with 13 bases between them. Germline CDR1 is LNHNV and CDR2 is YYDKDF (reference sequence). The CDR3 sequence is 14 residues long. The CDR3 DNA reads TGTGCCACCAGCAAGGTCCGAGAGGGCAATGAGCAGTTCTTC. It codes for CATSKVREGNEQFF.

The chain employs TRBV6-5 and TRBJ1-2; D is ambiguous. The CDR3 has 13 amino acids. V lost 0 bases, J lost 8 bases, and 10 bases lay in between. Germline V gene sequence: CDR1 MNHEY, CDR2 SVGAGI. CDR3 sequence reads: CASSYSGDRGYTF. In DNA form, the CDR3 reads TGTGCCAGCAGTTACTCAGGAGATCGGGGCTACACCTTC.

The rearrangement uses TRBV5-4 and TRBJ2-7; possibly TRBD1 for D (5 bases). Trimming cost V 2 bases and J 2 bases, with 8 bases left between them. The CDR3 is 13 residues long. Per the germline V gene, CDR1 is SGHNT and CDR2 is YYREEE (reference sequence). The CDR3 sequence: CASSFTGTYEQYF. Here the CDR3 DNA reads TGTGCCAGCAGCTTTACAGGTACCTACGAGCAGTACTTC.